This T cell receptor beta chain was identified in a study of naive and memory T cell subsets. With respect to this clonotype: Its target is not known.

An equimolar mix of two oligonucleotides served as the beta constant-region primer for TRBC1 and TRBC2. Four rounds of PCR amplified the ligated cDNA using nested alpha and beta constant-region primers plus SP2. One entry per CDR3 protein results from TCRdb running MiXCR on the UMI-ligation and nested PCR reads. Among roughly 140,000 distinct CDR3 sequences, 15% to 25% were seen once, and the ten largest hold about 0.6%. Study-wide points: A few larger clonotypes appeared in naive repertoires, especially CD8, possibly memory cells re-expressing CD45RA.

Cells stained for CD3, CD4, CD8, CD45RA and CD27 were sorted into four subsets. The V segment lost 4 bases and the J segment 7 bases; nucleotides outside the gene matches: 7. The germline gives CDR1 MNHEY, CDR2 SVGAGI. There are 14 residues in the CDR3. This receptor was identified in a human donor in good health. What was sequenced was naive CD8+ T cells from blood. This chain links TRBV6-5 with TRBJ1-3, with 7 nucleotides matching TRBD1. The CDR3 protein is CASSSRGFLNTIYF. CDR3 bases: TGTGCCAGCAGTTCCAGGGGGTTTTTGAACACCATATATTTT.